The entry that follows covers one TCR beta chain sequence. Profiling relied on immunoSEQ multiplex PCR, and the TCRdb table lists in-frame clones only, not all of them. This sample carries some 4,500 clones, roughly 70% of them seen once, and the ten largest clones take more than 8%. The normal lung sample lay at least 3 cm, and maximally far, from the tumour. The data belong to a study of immune cell composition in non-small cell lung cancer. The sequenced sample consisted of non-adjacent lung tissue. The receptor was isolated from a human donor with non-small cell lung cancer.

The CDR3 protein is CASSRSGLDGPYGYTF. DNA for the CDR3: TGTGCCAGTAGTAGGTCCGGTTTAGACGGACCCTATGGCTACACCTTC. V is TRBV19 and J is TRBJ1-2; D gene uncertain. Germline V gene sequence: CDR1 LNHDA, CDR2 SQIVND (reference sequence). With 4 bases removed from V and 4 bases from J, the gap between germline ends came to 19 bases. The CDR3 extends over 16 amino acids.